Below are 16 T cell receptor beta chains sequenced from a single sample in a study of CD8 T cells in ankylosing spondylitis (dated by TCRdb to 2016 to 2017). Libraries were built with 5' RACE. Data came from an Illumina HiSeq 2500. The public sequencing data were trimmed at Q25 with fastp and processed into clonotypes with MiXCR by TCRdb, which kept only in-frame beta chains. For every CDR3 protein sequence, its rows merge into one entry that carries the most common genes and DNA. The sample table lists about 250,000 distinct CDR3 sequences, 15% to 20% of them with a count of one. In total, the top ten clones hold about a third of the sample. The sample taken for sequencing was blood, either unsorted or a sorted T cell fraction (not recorded which). The receptor source for this set is a male donor with ankylosing spondylitis or in good health (not recorded which).

This chain links TRBV6-2 or TRBV6-3 with TRBJ2-1, with D tentatively TRBD1 (6 bases). Trimming removed 3 bases from V and 5 bases from J, with 17 bases in between. CDR3 size: 16 residues. CDR1 and CDR2 (germline): MNHEY, SVGEGT. The CDR3 spells CASSYRWGRGNNEQFF. The CDR3 nucleotides are TGTGCCAGCAGTTATAGGTGGGGGCGCGGTAACAATGAGCAGTTCTTC.

The chain has TRBV5-1 and TRBJ1-2; 8 bases fit TRBD1. The CDR3 runs 15 residues. V was pared by 4 bases and J by 4 bases, with 9 bases of the junction left unmatched. From germline, CDR1 is SGHRS and CDR2 YFSETQ. Written as DNA, the CDR3 is TGCGCCAGCAGCGACGGACAGGGAATGGGCTATGGCTACACCTTC. Translating it yields CASSDGQGMGYGYTF.

The J gene is TRBJ2-1, the V gene TRBV4-2; no firm D call. This CDR3 contains 14 residues. Trimming removed 2 bases from V and 4 bases from J, with 9 bases in between. Germline CDR1 is LGHNA and CDR2 is YNFKEQ. The CDR3 protein is CASSQIWGYNEQFF. In DNA, the CDR3 is TGTGCCAGCAGCCAAATATGGGGATACAATGAGCAGTTCTTC.

The chain has TRBV4-3 and TRBJ2-1, with 12 nucleotides matching TRBD2. The germline V gene has CDR1 LGHNA and CDR2 YSLEER. The CDR3 runs 17 residues. V was clipped by 0 bases and J by 8 bases; unmatched bases: 8. The CDR3 region is CASSQDRLAGVIDEQFF. The CDR3 coding sequence is TGCGCCAGCAGCCAAGATCGACTAGCGGGAGTAATCGATGAGCAGTTCTTC.

This clonotype was counted a few times. The chain carries TRBV7-9 and TRBJ2-1; the D call may be TRBD1 or TRBD2 (6 bases each). The CDR3 spans 16 residues. CDR1 is SEHNR, CDR2 FQNEAQ, per germline (reference sequence). V was pared by 5 bases and J by 0 bases, with 14 bases between. CDR3 residues: CASSPRQDYSYNEQFF. The CDR3 region has the DNA TGTGCCAGCAGCCCTAGACAGGACTACTCCTACAATGAGCAGTTCTTC.

The chain carries TRBV7-3 and TRBJ2-1; D is possibly TRBD2 (6 bases). The V end was cut by 3 bases, the J end by 8 bases, with 11 bases between. The CDR3 is 13 amino acids. Looked up from germline, CDR1 is SGHTA and CDR2 is FQGTGA. CDR3 region: CASSLVADDEQFF. CDR3 in DNA: TGTGCCAGCAGCTTGGTAGCGGACGATGAGCAGTTCTTC.

The table lists this clonotype with a few counts. The rearrangement uses TRBV6-5 and TRBJ2-5, with TRBD1 matching 9 bases. Germline assignment: CDR1 MNHEY and CDR2 SVGAGI. CDR3 length: 17 residues. Trimming took 2 bases from V and 3 from J; bases not matched to a gene: 10. The CDR3 here is CASSYLTMTGGEETQYF. CDR3 DNA sequence: TGTGCCAGCAGTTACCTTACCATGACAGGGGGTGAAGAGACCCAGTACTTC.

Points on this clonotype: The junction differs from germline at one of its ends, possibly a read error. The V call is TRBV15, the J call TRBJ2-7, with 11 bases identical to TRBD1. Germline V CDR1 and CDR2: LNHNV, YYDKDF (reference sequence). The length of the CDR3 is 15 residues. Written as DNA, the CDR3 is TGTACCACCAGCAGGGAGGACAGGGGGCTGTGGGAGCAGTACTTC. It translates to CTTSREDRGLWEQYF.

This clonotype was counted at least ten times. The V call is TRBV27, the J call TRBJ1-2; D call uncertain. The germline gives CDR1 MNHEY, CDR2 SMNVEV (reference sequence). The CDR3 covers 13 residues. Trimming removed 4 bases from V and 0 bases from J, with 6 bases in between. The CDR3 spells CASSSGPNYGYTF. CDR3 coding DNA: TGTGCCAGCAGTTCGGGTCCTAACTATGGCTACACCTTC.

The V call is TRBV5-1, the J call TRBJ2-5; possible D gene TRBD1, 6 bases. The CDR3 loop spans 14 amino acids. Germline loops: CDR1 SGHRS, CDR2 YFSETQ. V gave up 0 bases and J gave up 4 bases, with 10 bases separating them. The CDR3 sequence: CASSLVDRGETQYF. The CDR3 bases are TGCGCCAGCAGCTTGGTGGACAGAGGAGAGACCCAGTACTTC.

V is TRBV7-9 and J is TRBJ2-7; 10 nucleotides line up with TRBD2. Germline V CDR1 and CDR2: SEHNR, FQNEAQ (reference sequence). V lost 5 bases, J lost 2 bases, and 6 bases stayed unmatched. The CDR3 covers 15 residues. CDR3 sequence reads: CASSHWTSGAYEQYF. The CDR3 DNA sequence: TGTGCCAGCAGCCACTGGACTAGCGGAGCCTACGAGCAGTACTTC.

The rearrangement uses TRBV29-1 and TRBJ1-5, with D unclear. The CDR3 runs to 12 residues. Trimming cost V 3 bases and J 4 bases, with 7 bases left between them. The V gene's germline CDR1 is SQVTM and CDR2 ANQGSEA. The CDR3 nucleotides read TGCAGCGTTGAGGGCGAGAATCAGCCCCAGCATTTT. This codes for CSVEGENQPQHF.

This clonotype was detected many times. J is TRBJ2-3 and V is TRBV3-1; the D is unclear. The germline V gene encodes CDR1 LGHDT and CDR2 YNNKEL (reference sequence). The V and J ends lost 0 bases and 1 base respectively, with 14 bases between them. This CDR3 spans 17 amino acids. The CDR3 sequence is CASSQDGSAKGTDTQYF. The CDR3 coding sequence is TGTGCCAGCAGCCAAGATGGGTCAGCGAAAGGCACAGATACGCAGTATTTT.

This clonotype was recorded a few times. This chain uses TRBV29-1 with TRBJ2-1; D gene ambiguous. Trimming took off 7 bases at V and 5 bases at J, with 18 bases between the two ends. This CDR3 is 14 amino acids long. The V gene's germline CDR1 is SQVTM and CDR2 ANQGSEA. The CDR3 DNA sequence: TGCAGCGCAACACGTGCCCTCGATCACAATGAGCAGTTCTTC. Its protein product is CSATRALDHNEQFF.

This sequence joins TRBV3-1 and TRBJ2-1; TRBD2 matches at 13 bases. Germline V lookup: CDR1 LGHDT, CDR2 YNNKEL (reference sequence). Trimming cost V 4 bases and J 4 bases; bases outside gene matches: 10. The length of the CDR3 is 18 residues. This chain's CDR3 is CASSPTLLAGGGYNEQFF. CDR3 nucleotide sequence: TGTGCCAGCAGCCCGACCTTACTAGCGGGAGGGGGTTACAATGAGCAGTTCTTC.

J is TRBJ2-7 and V is TRBV12-3 or TRBV12-4; D is ambiguous. Trimming took 3 bases from V and 4 from J, leaving 10 bases between them. This CDR3 is 13 amino acids long. CDR3 sequence: CASSFSDGYEQYF. CDR3 in DNA: TGTGCCAGCAGTTTCTCGGACGGGTACGAGCAGTACTTC.